This TCR beta chain was sequenced for a study of T cells after yellow fever vaccination. Study-level results: On re-exposure, the response was weaker but peaked faster, at day 5 versus 15.

TCRdb redid the calling of the 5' RACE reads with MiXCR, one entry per CDR3 protein. The sample includes about 340,000 distinct CDR3 sequences, 8.7% of them seen just once. This clonotype has ten or more counts. The antigen is not known. Germline CDR1 and CDR2: SGHTA and FQGNSA. The CDR3 covers 13 residues. Trimming removed 11 bases from V and 1 base from J, with 14 bases in between. The TCR sequence derives from a man between 18 and 29 years old who received the YFV17D yellow fever vaccine. The chain uses TRBV7-2 and TRBJ2-5; the D gene could be TRBD1 or TRBD2 (5 bases each). The sequencing here drew on PBMCs, taken on the day of the first yellow fever vaccination. CDR3 protein: CASRGVGQETQYF. In DNA form, the CDR3 reads TGTGCCTCCCGGGGCGTGGGCCAAGAGACCCAGTACTTC.